These T cell receptor beta chains were read from a single sample in a study of T cells of healthy individuals. MiXCR, run by TCRdb on the 5' RACE reads, gives a single entry per CDR3 protein. The repertoire consists of more than 85,000 distinct CDR3 sequences, with approximately 16% occurring once and the leading ten covering around 6.4%. The source of these receptors is a human donor in good health. Both conserved end residues are part of each CDR3. D genes are given only for firm matches. A clone size is listed for some rows: how often the clone was seen (once, few, many), or a class if it is expanded.

size | D | J | V | DNA | CDR3
. | TRBD1 | TRBJ1-6 | TRBV7-7 | TGTGCCGCACGGCCGCGGACAGGGGTTTCACCCCTCCACTTT | CAARPRTGVSPLHF
few | . | TRBJ2-3 | TRBV2 | TGTGCCAAGAGGGACGGGCACAGCACAGATACGCAGTATTTT | CAKRDGHSTDTQYF
. | . | TRBJ2-1 | TRBV27 | TGTGCCAGCAGTTTAGTGGGAGGTGAGCAGTTCTTC | CASSLVGGEQFF
many | TRBD2 | TRBJ2-1 | TRBV28 | TGTGCCAGCAGTTTATGGGAACTAGCGGGAGGGCCGGGTGAGCAGTTCTTC | CASSLWELAGGPGEQFF
. | TRBD1 | TRBJ1-3 | TRBV28 | TGTGCCAGCAGTTTGGACAGGGAGGCTGGAAACACCATATATTTT | CASSLDREAGNTIYF
. | . | TRBJ2-5 | TRBV7-2 | TGTGCCAGCAGCCGAAGGATGAGTAGCGAGGAGACCCAGTACTTC | CASSRRMSSEETQYF
. | . | TRBJ2-3 | TRBV28 | TGTGCCAGCAGTACATATAGGACAGTGGGAACAGATACGCAGTATTTT | CASSTYRTVGTDTQYF
few | TRBD2 | TRBJ2-1 | TRBV20-1 | TGCAGTGCTAACCGACCGGGACTAGCGTCTACCTACAATGAGCAGTTCTTC | CSANRPGLASTYNEQFF
many | TRBD1 | TRBJ1-5 | TRBV10-3 | TGTGCCATCAGTCCCCAGGGGGATCAGCCCCAGCATTTT | CAISPQGDQPQHF
few | TRBD1 | TRBJ1-5 | TRBV12-3/TRBV12-4 | TGTGCCAGCAGTCCACGTCCCGGGACAGGGCCCTACGGTCAGCCCCAGCATTTT | CASSPRPGTGPYGQPQHF
. | TRBD2 | TRBJ2-7 | TRBV18 | TGTGCCAGCTCACCAAGGAGACTAGCGTCTTACGAGCAGTACTTC | CASSPRRLASYEQYF
few | TRBD1 | TRBJ2-7 | TRBV28 | TGTGCCAGCAGTCCTGTACAGTACAGGGGGTTCTACGAGCAGTACTTC | CASSPVQYRGFYEQYF
. | . | TRBJ2-3 | TRBV9 | TGTGCCAGCAGCGTAGCTGCGGGCCGCACAGATACGCAGTATTTT | CASSVAAGRTDTQYF
. | . | TRBJ1-4 | TRBV9 | TGTGCCAGCAGCGCTACAGGGTCTAATGAAAAACTGTTTTTT | CASSATGSNEKLFF
. | TRBD1 | TRBJ1-2 | TRBV7-9 | TGTGCCAGCAGCTTTGCCGGGACAGGGGGCTATGGCTACACCTTC | CASSFAGTGGYGYTF
many | . | TRBJ2-1 | TRBV6-4 | TGTGCCAGCAGTAACGGGACATACAATGAGCAGTTCTTC | CASSNGTYNEQFF
. | . | TRBJ2-7 | TRBV29-1 | TGCAGCGCTCGACGGACAGAATCCCACGAGCAGTACTTC | CSARRTESHEQYF
few | TRBD1 | TRBJ2-1 | TRBV6-6 | TGTGCCAGCAGTTACCCACCGGGACAGGGAAACAATGAGCAGTTCTTC | CASSYPPGQGNNEQFF
. | . | TRBJ2-5 | TRBV4-3 | TGCGCCAGCAGCCAAGGCGCGGGATTACAAGAGACCCAGTACTTC | CASSQGAGLQETQYF
few | . | TRBJ2-1 | TRBV20-1 | TGCAGTGCCAGCAAAGCACAGGGAAGCAATGAGCAGTTCTTC | CSASKAQGSNEQFF
many | . | TRBJ1-2 | TRBV28 | TGTGCCAGCAGTTTAGGGGGACACTATGGCTACACCTTC | CASSLGGHYGYTF
few | . | TRBJ2-1 | TRBV7-2 | TGTGCCAGCAGCATAAAGGCGGCGGGAGTCCTGGGGGCGCTCTTC | CASSIKAAGVLGALF
many | . | TRBJ2-3 | TRBV3-1 | TGTGCCAGCAGCCAAGTTTCTGGGGCGGATACGCAGTATTTT | CASSQVSGADTQYF
. | . | TRBJ1-6 | TRBV6-1 | TGTGCCAGCTTGGTCGGGTATAATTCACCCCTCCACTTT | CASLVGYNSPLHF
. | . | TRBJ2-5 | TRBV20-1 | TGCAGTGCCGCAGGGGAAGAGACCCAGTACTTC | CSAAGEETQYF
few | . | TRBJ2-3 | TRBV15 | TGTGCCACCACTGAGGTGACCACAGATACGCAGTATTTT | CATTEVTTDTQYF
many | . | TRBJ2-5 | TRBV7-2 | TGTGCCAGCAGGTCCGGAAACCAAGAGACCCAGTACTTC | CASRSGNQETQYF
. | TRBD1 | TRBJ1-1 | TRBV10-3 | TGTGCCATCAGAAACGGACAGGGGGCGAACACTGAAGCTTTCTTT | CAIRNGQGANTEAFF
many | . | TRBJ1-5 | TRBV18 | TGTGCCAGCTCAGCTCTGGGGACGGGCAATCAGCCCCAGCATTTT | CASSALGTGNQPQHF
. | TRBD2 | TRBJ2-4 | TRBV20-1 | TGCAGTGCTAGAGATCAAGCGGGGGTGAGGTACTTC | CSARDQAGVRYF
few | . | TRBJ1-5 | TRBV20-1 | TGCAGTGCTACGACAGGTAATCAGCCCCAGCATTTT | CSATTGNQPQHF
few | . | TRBJ2-5 | TRBV7-9 | TGTGCCAGCAGCTCGAACCCCCGGACAGCCCAAGAGACCCAGTACTTC | CASSSNPRTAQETQYF
few | TRBD2 | TRBJ2-7 | TRBV29-1 | TGCAGTGCTCCCTGGACTAGCATCGATCTCTCCTACGAGCAGTACTTC | CSAPWTSIDLSYEQYF
few | TRBD1 | TRBJ1-6 | TRBV10-3 | TGTGCCATCAGTGGAGACAGGGGGCCGGATTCACCCCTCCACTTT | CAISGDRGPDSPLHF
. | TRBD1 | TRBJ1-5 | TRBV27 | TGTGCCAGCAGTCTCCGGGACAGGTATCAGCCCCAGCATTTT | CASSLRDRYQPQHF
few | TRBD1 | TRBJ1-4 | TRBV7-9 | TGTGCCAGCAGCTCCCCGGGACAGAACCGACTTAATGAAAAACTGTTTTTT | CASSSPGQNRLNEKLFF
few | . | TRBJ1-5 | TRBV28 | TGTGCCAGCAGTTACAGAACAGGTATAGCAGATCAGCCCCAGCATTTT | CASSYRTGIADQPQHF
. | TRBD1 | TRBJ1-1 | TRBV6-6 | TGTGCCAGCAGTTATGGGGACAGGACGAACACTGAAGCTTTCTTT | CASSYGDRTNTEAFF
few | . | TRBJ2-7 | TRBV9 | TGTGCCAGCAGCGTGGGGGACATCTCCTACGAGCAGTACTTC | CASSVGDISYEQYF
. | . | TRBJ2-1 | TRBV28 | TGTGCCAGCAGTTTATCGGGCAGGGTCTACAATGAGCAGTTCTTC | CASSLSGRVYNEQFF
few | . | TRBJ2-1 | TRBV10-2 | TGCGCCAGCAGTGAGATTGGGCAGGGTGCTCGCAATGAGCAGTTCTTC | CASSEIGQGARNEQFF
many | . | TRBJ1-1 | TRBV29-1 | TGCAGCGTTGAGGCGGGGAACACTGAAGCTTTCTTT | CSVEAGNTEAFF
many | . | TRBJ1-4 | TRBV20-1 | TGCAGTGCCCGAGGGGATAATGAAAAACTGTTTTTT | CSARGDNEKLFF
. | TRBD1 | TRBJ1-5 | TRBV7-2 | TGTGCCAGCAGCAGAGACGGCAGGGGGTATAGCAATCAGCCCCAGCATTTT | CASSRDGRGYSNQPQHF
many | . | TRBJ2-1 | TRBV14 | TGTGCCAGCAGCCTTTCCGCTAGGAGCGGTGAGCAGTTCTTC | CASSLSARSGEQFF
few | TRBD2 | TRBJ2-4 | TRBV6-1 | TGTGCCAGCAACGGAGCGGGAGATGTATACATTCAGTACTTC | CASNGAGDVYIQYF
many | . | TRBJ1-2 | TRBV10-3 | TGTGCCATCAGCGAGGGGTCGGCTAACTATGGCTACACCTTC | CAISEGSANYGYTF
few | TRBD2 | TRBJ2-1 | TRBV28 | TGTGCCAGCAGCCGACTAGCGGGAGGTACCTACAATGAGCAGTTCTTC | CASSRLAGGTYNEQFF
few | . | TRBJ2-3 | TRBV24-1 | TGTGCCACCAGTTCTTTCAGCACAGATACGCAGTATTTT | CATSSFSTDTQYF
. | TRBD2 | TRBJ2-1 | TRBV27 | TGTGCCAGCAGTCCACCCTCCGGGGGTGCGGGAGCCTACAATGAGCAGTTCTTC | CASSPPSGGAGAYNEQFF
. | . | TRBJ2-5 | TRBV7-9 | TGTGCCAGCAGCCTCCCGAGAGGGGTCGTGGAGACCCAGTACTTC | CASSLPRGVVETQYF
. | TRBD1 | TRBJ1-6 | TRBV3-1 | TGTGCCAGCGGTGCGTTCAGGGACAGGCGTTCACCCCTCCACTTT | CASGAFRDRRSPLHF
. | . | TRBJ2-3 | TRBV6-2/TRBV6-3 | TGTGCCAGCAGTCCCCTCTCCGCAGATACGCAGTATTTT | CASSPLSADTQYF
. | TRBD2 | TRBJ2-1 | TRBV7-6 | TGTGCCAGCAGCTTGGCGGGGGGGCCCATCAATGAGCAGTTCTTC | CASSLAGGPINEQFF